The present T cell receptor beta chain was sequenced within a study of Siglec-9 on CD8 T cells in melanoma. Study-level results: Siglec-9 reportedly marks and regulates an effector memory CD8+ T-cell subset apparently accumulating in melanoma tumors.

The data were produced by immunoSEQ multiplex PCR, yet TCRdb's version contains in-frame clones alone and is incomplete. The table lists 30,000 to 45,000 clones, about 80% of them singletons. Points on this clone: Its antigen is undetermined.

Sequencing was done on a sample of Siglec-9- CD8+ T cells sorted from blood. This receptor was obtained from a human donor in good health.

CDR3 bases: TGTGCCAGCAACCGGACCCAGGGTTCCTACAATGAGCAGTTCTTC. It specifies CASNRTQGSYNEQFF. The chain couples TRBV7-3 to TRBJ2-1; D perhaps matches TRBD1 (5 bases). The V and J ends lost 7 bases and 1 base respectively, with 14 bases between them. Germline values: CDR1 SGHTA, CDR2 FQGTGA. The CDR3 loop spans 15 amino acids.